This is a list of T cell receptor beta chains from one sample in a study of cytomegalovirus exposure and HLA in healthy donors. The table came from immunoSEQ multiplex PCR; TCRdb's copy has only in-frame clones and leaves some out. Among fewer than 200,000 clones, roughly 70% were seen once, and the ten largest hold 2.5% to 3.5%. The material sequenced was PBMCs. These receptors all stem from a woman aged 45-59 years in good health and CMV-seropositive. The CDR3 runs from the conserved cysteine through the conserved F or W. D genes are given only for firm matches.

V gene,J gene,D gene,CDR3 protein
TRBV11-2,TRBJ1-1,TRBD1,CASSVRGDTEAFF
TRBV15,TRBJ2-5,.,CATSGLAVRQETQYF
TRBV10-3,TRBJ2-5,.,CAISEPGEQLPRGTQYF
TRBV2,TRBJ1-2,.,CASSGAGYGYTF
TRBV29-1,TRBJ1-2,.,CSVGQIGGYTF
TRBV6-1,TRBJ2-1,TRBD2,CASNRDYSYNEQFF
TRBV4-2,TRBJ2-1,TRBD2,CASSQDRGVYNEQFF
TRBV6-6,TRBJ2-7,TRBD2,CASSLSSGGYEQYF
TRBV6-1,TRBJ2-1,TRBD2,CASSARTSGGGEQFF
TRBV4-1,TRBJ1-2,.,CASSQDWAGHGYTF
TRBV10-1,TRBJ1-1,.,CASSDLGANTEAFF
TRBV11-2,TRBJ1-1,TRBD1,CASSSWTGQAEAFF
TRBV5-5,TRBJ2-1,TRBD2,CASSLVAGGLGEQFF
TRBV7-9,TRBJ2-1,TRBD2,CASIKSTSGGEQFF
TRBV7-7,TRBJ2-2,.,CASSRSQTGELFF
TRBV5-4,TRBJ1-1,.,CASSLGWAAFF
TRBV25-1,TRBJ1-1,TRBD1,CASSELQGAPRTEAFF
TRBV9,TRBJ2-1,TRBD1,CASSSRQGWNEQFF
TRBV7-8,TRBJ2-5,TRBD2,CASQQGLARETQYF
TRBV9,TRBJ2-1,TRBD2,CASSALAGYNEQFF
TRBV27,TRBJ1-2,.,CASSFRGGYGYTF
TRBV30,TRBJ1-6,TRBD1,CAWSTGTGDAHLHF
TRBV5-5,TRBJ1-6,.,CASSLSNSPLHF
TRBV2,TRBJ2-1,.,CASSPGFSYNEQFF
TRBV30,TRBJ2-3,.,CAWKDLASTDTQYF
TRBV5-4,TRBJ1-6,.,CASSLSGSDSPLHF
TRBV27,TRBJ2-1,.,CASSFFGPGNEQFF
TRBV4-2,TRBJ1-4,.,CASSQGQGATNEKLFF
TRBV19,TRBJ1-3,.,CASSISGKNTIYF
TRBV5-1,TRBJ2-5,.,CASHRGETQYF
TRBV2,TRBJ1-1,.,CASSEARGGTEAFF